This T cell receptor beta chain was captured in a study of shared clonotypes between healthy human individuals. TCRdb's copy holds only in-frame clones and misses some; the assay was immunoSEQ multiplex PCR. Counted here are 1.6 million or so clones, 98% occurring once; the ten biggest clones make up roughly 0.35%. Regarding the study as a whole: Generation probability values for non-shared clonotypes were lower than those for clonotypes shared by all four donors.

CDR1 is GTSNPN, CDR2 SVGIG, per germline (reference sequence). The CDR3 is 17 amino acids. V trimming: 4 bases; J trimming: 1 base; junction bases outside the gene matches: 11. Comment on this clone: Antigen: not known.

V is TRBV30 and J is TRBJ2-7; 12 nucleotides agree with TRBD2. The sequenced sample consisted of naive CD4+ T cells sorted from blood. The subset is: CD45RA+ positively selected. This receptor was taken from a man younger than 40 in good health. The CDR3 spells CAWNPGRTSGNSYEQYF. The CDR3 bases are TGTGCCTGGAACCCCGGCCGGACTAGCGGGAATTCCTACGAGCAGTACTTC.